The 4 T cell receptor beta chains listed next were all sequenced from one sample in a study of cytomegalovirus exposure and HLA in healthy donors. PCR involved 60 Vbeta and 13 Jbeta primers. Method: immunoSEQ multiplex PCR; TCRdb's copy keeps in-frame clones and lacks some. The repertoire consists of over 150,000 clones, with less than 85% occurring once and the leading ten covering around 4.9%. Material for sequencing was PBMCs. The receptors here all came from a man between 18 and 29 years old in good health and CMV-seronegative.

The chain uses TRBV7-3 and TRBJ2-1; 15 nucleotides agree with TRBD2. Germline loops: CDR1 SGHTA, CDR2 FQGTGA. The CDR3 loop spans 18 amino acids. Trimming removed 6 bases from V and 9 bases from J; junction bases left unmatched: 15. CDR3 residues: CASRPGLGLAGGAGEQFF. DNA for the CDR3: TGTGCCAGCAGACCGGGACTAGGACTAGCGGGGGGGGCGGGTGAGCAGTTCTTC. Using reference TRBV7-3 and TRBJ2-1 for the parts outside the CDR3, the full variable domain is GAGVSQTPSNKVTEKGKYVELRCDPISGHTALYWYRQSLGQGPEFLIYFQGTGAADDSGLPNDRFFAVRPEGSVSTLKIQRTERGDSAVYLCASRPGLGLAGGAGEQFFGPGTRLTVL.

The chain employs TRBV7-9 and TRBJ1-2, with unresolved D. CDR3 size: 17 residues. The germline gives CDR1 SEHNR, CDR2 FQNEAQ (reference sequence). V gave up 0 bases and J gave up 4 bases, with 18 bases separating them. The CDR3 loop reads CASSLAHSSMAGYGYTF. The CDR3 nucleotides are TGTGCCAGCAGCTTAGCCCACTCCTCGATGGCGGGCTATGGCTACACCTTC.

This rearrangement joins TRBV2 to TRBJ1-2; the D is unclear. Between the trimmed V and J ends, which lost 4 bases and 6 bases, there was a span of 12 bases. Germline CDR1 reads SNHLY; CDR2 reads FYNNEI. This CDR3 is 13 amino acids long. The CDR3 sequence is CASSGRYFNGYTF. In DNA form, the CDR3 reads TGTGCCAGCAGTGGCAGGTATTTCAATGGCTACACCTTC.

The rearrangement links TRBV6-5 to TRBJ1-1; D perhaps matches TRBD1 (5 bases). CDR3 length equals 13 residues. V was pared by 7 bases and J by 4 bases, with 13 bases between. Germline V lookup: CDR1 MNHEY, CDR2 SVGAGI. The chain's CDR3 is CASIRGGGTEAFF. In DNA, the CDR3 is TGTGCCAGCATAAGGGGTGGTGGCACTGAAGCTTTCTTT.